Below are 18 T cell receptor beta chains sequenced from a single sample in a study of cytomegalovirus exposure and HLA in healthy donors. The PCR was carried out with 60 Vbeta primers and 13 Jbeta primers. Method: immunoSEQ multiplex PCR; TCRdb's copy keeps in-frame clones and lacks some. The data hold approximately 100,000 clones, with roughly three quarters observed a single time. The sequencing input was PBMCs. Receptor source: a woman in her 40s in good health and CMV-seropositive.

This clone has a handful of counts. The V gene is TRBV6-1, the J gene TRBJ1-5; D may be TRBD1 (6 bases). Trimming removed 9 bases from V and 0 bases from J, with 12 bases in between. From germline, CDR1 is MNHNS and CDR2 SASEGT. The CDR3 length is 14 residues. The CDR3, as DNA: TGTGCCAGTTCCAGGGGAAATAGCAATCAGCCCCAGCATTTT. Protein sequence: CASSRGNSNQPQHF.

The rearrangement joins TRBV25-1 to TRBJ2-7; maybe TRBD2 (5 bases). CDR1 and CDR2 from the germline V gene are MGHDK and SYGVNS. The CDR3 sequence is 17 residues long. With 3 bases removed from V and 5 bases from J, the gap between germline ends came to 23 bases. The CDR3 loop reads CASSDLERSGLADEQYF. CDR3 DNA: TGTGCCAGCAGTGATTTGGAGCGGAGCGGCTTGGCGGACGAGCAGTACTTC.

The chain recombines TRBV7-2 with TRBJ2-3, with 10 bases lining up with TRBD2. This CDR3 has 18 residues. Looked up from germline, CDR1 is SGHTA and CDR2 is FQGNSA. The V gene end was trimmed by 1 base and the J gene end by 5 bases; junction bases not matched to a gene: 12. The CDR3, as DNA: TGTGCCAGCAGCTTAGGCGGTAGCGGGGGGCCTTACTTAGATACGCAGTATTTT. Its protein product is CASSLGGSGGPYLDTQYF.

J is TRBJ1-2 and V is TRBV25-1, with TRBD1 matching over 7 bases. The V and J ends lost 2 bases and 3 bases, in that order; junction bases with no gene match: 6. The CDR3 extends over 15 amino acids. The V gene's germline CDR1 is MGHDK and CDR2 SYGVNS. The CDR3 loop is CASSEGTAVDYGYTF. The CDR3 DNA reads as TGTGCCAGCAGTGAAGGGACAGCCGTGGACTATGGCTACACCTTC.

The genes are TRBV6-1 and TRBJ2-3; TRBD1 might be the D (6 bases). Germline CDR1 MNHNS, CDR2 SASEGT. Trimming cost V 3 bases and J 4 bases, with 14 bases left between them. The CDR3 length is 15 residues. Written as DNA, the CDR3 is TGTGCCAGCAGTGACCGCAGGGGAATGTCAGATACGCAGTATTTT. Its protein product is CASSDRRGMSDTQYF.

V is TRBV6-1 and J is TRBJ2-2; 12 positions match TRBD2. The CDR3 runs to 18 residues. Germline V gene data show CDR1 as MNHNS and CDR2 as SASEGT. V lost 4 bases and J lost 7; bases outside the gene matches: 13. The CDR3 DNA is TGTGCCAGCAGTGGGATGGGGCTAGCGGGGGGGCTATACGGGGAGCTGTTTTTT. As protein: CASSGMGLAGGLYGELFF.

This clone was counted only a few times. The V and J genes are TRBV5-6 and TRBJ2-5; weak D call: TRBD2 (7 bases). The DNA end is more similar to TRBJ2-7, so the J call may be wrong. Germline loops: CDR1 SGHDT, CDR2 YYEEEE. The CDR3 contains 14 residues. The CDR3 DNA is TGTGCCAGCAGCTACGGGGGGCAGACCTACGAGCAGTACTTC. Its protein is CASSYGGQTYEQYF.

V and J are TRBV25-1 and TRBJ1-1, with D hard to call. Germline lookup yields CDR1 MGHDK and CDR2 SYGVNS. With 2 bases removed from V and 5 bases from J, the gap between germline ends came to 6 bases. The CDR3 covers 12 residues. The CDR3 DNA is TGTGCCAGCAGTGAAGGAGTTACTGAAGCTTTCTTT. Translation gives CASSEGVTEAFF.

The rearrangement uses TRBV15 and TRBJ2-7; possible D gene TRBD1, 5 bases. Per germline, CDR1 LNHNV and CDR2 YYDKDF (reference sequence). V lost 4 bases, J lost 4 bases, and 11 bases lay in between. This CDR3 spans 13 amino acids. The chain's CDR3 is CATSNDRKYEQYF. As DNA, the CDR3 is TGTGCCACCAGCAACGACAGAAAATACGAGCAGTACTTC.

V usage is TRBV30 and J usage is TRBJ1-1, with TRBD1 matching 8 bases. CDR1 and CDR2 from the germline V gene are GTSNPN and SVGIG (reference sequence). J gave up 1 base and V 2 bases, and 9 bases lay outside the gene matches. The CDR3 covers 16 residues. The CDR3 DNA reads as TGTGCCTGGAGTAGCAGGGGGCGAATAAGGAACACTGAAGCTTTCTTT. Translated, it gives CAWSSRGRIRNTEAFF.

The chain couples TRBV5-4 to TRBJ1-1; D ambiguous. V shed 4 bases and J shed 3 bases, with 7 bases lying between them. The CDR3 has 12 residues. Per the germline V gene, CDR1 is SGHNT and CDR2 is YYREEE (reference sequence). The CDR3 nucleotides are TGTGCCAGCAGCGGGCGGGACACTGAAGCTTTCTTT. Encoded protein: CASSGRDTEAFF.

V gene TRBV6-5 combines with J gene TRBJ1-2; TRBD1 aligns across 10 bases. Germline trimming cut 5 bases from V and 6 bases from J; bases unmatched to any gene: 9. Germline V gives CDR1 MNHEY, CDR2 SVGAGI. The length of the CDR3 is 15 residues. CDR3 amino acids: CASSRSGTGEHGYTF. As DNA, the CDR3 is TGTGCCAGCAGTCGCTCTGGGACAGGGGAACATGGCTACACCTTC.

In its sample, this clone was seen a few times. V usage is TRBV2 and J usage is TRBJ2-1; a possible D gene is TRBD2 (6 bases). Germline values: CDR1 SNHLY, CDR2 FYNNEI. The V gene lost 8 bases and the J gene lost 10 bases, with 18 bases spanning the gap. The CDR3 consists of 13 residues. Here the CDR3 reads CASGGRMAGEQFF. The CDR3 nucleotides are TGTGCCAGCGGAGGCAGAATGGCGGGGGAGCAGTTCTTC.

The J gene is TRBJ1-1, the V gene TRBV2; D ambiguous. CDR1 SNHLY and CDR2 FYNNEI come from the germline V gene. Trimming took off 2 bases at V and 1 base at J, with 11 bases between the two ends. The CDR3 is 15 amino acids. CDR3 in DNA: TGTGCCAGCAGTGAACGGTTTCTGCGGAACACTGAAGCTTTCTTT. The encoded protein is CASSERFLRNTEAFF.

There are a few counts of this clone. This chain connects TRBV4-2 to TRBJ1-4; the match to TRBD1 covers 7 bases. Germline V lookup: CDR1 LGHNA, CDR2 YNFKEQ. The length of the CDR3 is 15 residues. V lost 1 base to trimming and J lost 5 bases; unmatched junction nucleotides: 4. The CDR3 nucleotides are TGTGCCAGCAGCCAAGGATCAGGGGGGAATGAAAAACTGTTTTTT. This translates into CASSQGSGGNEKLFF.

This rearrangement joins TRBV5-6 to TRBJ2-5; TRBD2 is a possible D gene (7 bases). CDR1 is SGHDT, CDR2 YYEEEE, per germline. This CDR3 is built from 17 residues. V gave up 3 bases and J gave up 1 base, with 19 bases separating them. In nucleotides, the CDR3 is TGTGCCAGCAGCTGGGGGTGGGGGGGCCGTCGCCAAGAGACCCAGTACTTC. Residues: CASSWGWGGRRQETQYF.

The V gene is TRBV6-5, the J gene TRBJ1-1; TRBD1 agrees at 7 bases. The CDR3 extends over 15 amino acids. The junction had 4 bases not matched to a gene; V was cut back by 2 bases and J by 1 base. Germline CDR1 reads MNHEY; CDR2 reads SVGAGI. CDR3 coding DNA: TGTGCCAGCAGTTACCAGGGACAGTCGAACACTGAAGCTTTCTTT. This translates into CASSYQGQSNTEAFF.

This clone came up a few times. The chain is built from TRBV29-1 and TRBJ1-2; perhaps TRBD1 as D (5 bases). Trimming took 0 bases from V and 8 from J, leaving 13 bases between them. Germline values: CDR1 SQVTM, CDR2 ANQGSEA. CDR3 size: 13 residues. DNA for the CDR3: TGCAGCGTTGAAGATATCGGGGGTCGGGGCTACACCTTC. This encodes CSVEDIGGRGYTF.